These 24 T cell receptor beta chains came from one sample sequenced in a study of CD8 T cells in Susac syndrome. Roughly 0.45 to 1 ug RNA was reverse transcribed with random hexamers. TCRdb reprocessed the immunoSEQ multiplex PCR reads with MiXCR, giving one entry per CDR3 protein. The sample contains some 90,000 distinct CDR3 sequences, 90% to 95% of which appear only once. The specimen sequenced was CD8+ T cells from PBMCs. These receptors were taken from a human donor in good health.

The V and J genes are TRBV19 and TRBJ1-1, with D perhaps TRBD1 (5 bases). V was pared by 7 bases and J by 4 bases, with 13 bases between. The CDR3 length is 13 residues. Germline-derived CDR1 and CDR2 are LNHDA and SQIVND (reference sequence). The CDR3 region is CASIPQGLTEAFF. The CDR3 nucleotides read TGTGCCAGTATCCCCCAGGGCCTCACTGAAGCTTTCTTT.

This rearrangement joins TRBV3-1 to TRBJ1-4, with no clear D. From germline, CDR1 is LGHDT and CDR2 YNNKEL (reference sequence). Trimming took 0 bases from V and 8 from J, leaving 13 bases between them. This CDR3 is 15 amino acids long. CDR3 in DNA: TGTGCCAGCAGCCAAGAAGGTCCCACTCCAGAAAAACTGTTTTTT. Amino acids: CASSQEGPTPEKLFF.

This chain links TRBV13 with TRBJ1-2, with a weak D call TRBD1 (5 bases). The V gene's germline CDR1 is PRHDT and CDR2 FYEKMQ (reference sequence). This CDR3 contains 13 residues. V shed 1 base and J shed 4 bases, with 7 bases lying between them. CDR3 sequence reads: CASSLDRFYGYTF. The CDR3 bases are TGTGCCAGCAGCTTAGACAGGTTCTATGGCTACACCTTC.

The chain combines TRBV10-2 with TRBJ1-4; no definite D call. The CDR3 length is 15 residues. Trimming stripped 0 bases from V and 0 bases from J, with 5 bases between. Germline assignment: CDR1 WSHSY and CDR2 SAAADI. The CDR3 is CASSESGTTNEKLFF. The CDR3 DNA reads TGCGCCAGCAGTGAGTCGGGGACAACTAATGAAAAACTGTTTTTT.

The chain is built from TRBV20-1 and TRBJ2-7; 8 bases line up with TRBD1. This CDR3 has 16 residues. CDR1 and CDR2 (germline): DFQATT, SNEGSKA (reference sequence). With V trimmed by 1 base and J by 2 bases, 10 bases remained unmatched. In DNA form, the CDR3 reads TGCAGTGCTAGAGGGTCTGGGGGACAGGTCCCCTACGAGCAGTACTTC. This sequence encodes CSARGSGGQVPYEQYF.

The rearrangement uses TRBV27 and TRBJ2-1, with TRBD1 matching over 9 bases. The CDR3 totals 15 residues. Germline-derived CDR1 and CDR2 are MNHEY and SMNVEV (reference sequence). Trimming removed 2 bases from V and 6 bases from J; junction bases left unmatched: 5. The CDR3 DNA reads TGTGCCAGCAGTTTAGGGACAGGGAAGTTCAATGAGCAGTTCTTC. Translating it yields CASSLGTGKFNEQFF.

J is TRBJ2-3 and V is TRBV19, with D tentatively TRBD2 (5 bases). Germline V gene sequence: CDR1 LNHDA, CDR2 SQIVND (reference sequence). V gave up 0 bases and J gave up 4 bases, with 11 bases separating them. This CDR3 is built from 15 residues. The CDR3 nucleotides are TGTGCCAGTAGTATAGAGGCTCTAGCCCCAGATACGCAGTATTTT. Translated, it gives CASSIEALAPDTQYF.

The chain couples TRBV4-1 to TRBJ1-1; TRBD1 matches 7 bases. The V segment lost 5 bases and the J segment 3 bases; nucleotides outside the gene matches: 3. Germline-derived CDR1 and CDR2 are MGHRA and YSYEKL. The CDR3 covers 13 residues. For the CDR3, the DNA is TGCGCCAGCAGCTATGGGACAGACACTGAAGCTTTCTTT. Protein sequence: CASSYGTDTEAFF.

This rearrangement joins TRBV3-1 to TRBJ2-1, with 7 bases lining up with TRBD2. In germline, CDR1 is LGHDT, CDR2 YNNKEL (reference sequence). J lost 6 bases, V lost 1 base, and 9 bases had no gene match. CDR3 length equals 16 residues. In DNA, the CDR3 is TGTGCCAGCAGCCAAGGAGTTCGACTAGCAGGCAATGAGCAGTTCTTC. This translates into CASSQGVRLAGNEQFF.

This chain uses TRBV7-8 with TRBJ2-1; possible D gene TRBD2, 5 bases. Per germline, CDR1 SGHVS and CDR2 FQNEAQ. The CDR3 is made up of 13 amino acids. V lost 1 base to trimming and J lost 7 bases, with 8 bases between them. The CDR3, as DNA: TGTGCCAGCAGCTTAGGGACTGGAAATGAGCAGTTCTTC. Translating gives CASSLGTGNEQFF.

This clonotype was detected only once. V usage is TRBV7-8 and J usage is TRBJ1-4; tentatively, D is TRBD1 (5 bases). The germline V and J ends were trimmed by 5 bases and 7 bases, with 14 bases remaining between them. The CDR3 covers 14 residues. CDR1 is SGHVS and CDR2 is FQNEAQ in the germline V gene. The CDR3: CASSEAGQVEKLFF. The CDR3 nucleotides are TGTGCCAGCAGCGAGGCCGGACAAGTTGAAAAACTGTTTTTT.

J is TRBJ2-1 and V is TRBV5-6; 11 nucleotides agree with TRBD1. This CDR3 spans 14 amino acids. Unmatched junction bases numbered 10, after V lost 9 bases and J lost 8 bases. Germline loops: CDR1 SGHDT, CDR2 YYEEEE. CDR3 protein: CATLGTGGGDEQFF. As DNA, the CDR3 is TGTGCCACCTTGGGGACAGGGGGAGGAGATGAGCAGTTCTTC.

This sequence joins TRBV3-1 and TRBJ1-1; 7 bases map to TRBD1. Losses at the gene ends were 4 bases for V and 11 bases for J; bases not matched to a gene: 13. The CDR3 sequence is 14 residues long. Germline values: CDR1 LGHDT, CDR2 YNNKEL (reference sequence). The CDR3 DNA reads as TGTGCCAGCAGCCCTCAGACAGGGACTATGTCGGCTTTCTTT. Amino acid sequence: CASSPQTGTMSAFF.

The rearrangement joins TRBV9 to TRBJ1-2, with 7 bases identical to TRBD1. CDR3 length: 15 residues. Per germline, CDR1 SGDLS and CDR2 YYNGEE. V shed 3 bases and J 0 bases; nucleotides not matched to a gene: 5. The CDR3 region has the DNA TGTGCCAGCAGCGCCGGGACAGCAGCTAACTATGGCTACACCTTC. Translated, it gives CASSAGTAANYGYTF.

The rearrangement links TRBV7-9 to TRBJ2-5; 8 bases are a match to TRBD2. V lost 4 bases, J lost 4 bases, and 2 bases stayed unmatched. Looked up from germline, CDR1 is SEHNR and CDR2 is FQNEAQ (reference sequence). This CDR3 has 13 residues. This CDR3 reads CASSYRGGETQYF. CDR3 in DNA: TGTGCCAGCAGCTACCGGGGGGGAGAGACCCAGTACTTC.

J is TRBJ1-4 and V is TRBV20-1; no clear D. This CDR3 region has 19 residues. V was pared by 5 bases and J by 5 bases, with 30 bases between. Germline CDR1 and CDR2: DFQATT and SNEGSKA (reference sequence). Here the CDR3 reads CSAVPIRTIVGILNEKLFF. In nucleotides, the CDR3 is TGCAGTGCTGTTCCTATCCGGACCATCGTCGGGATATTAAATGAAAAACTGTTTTTT.

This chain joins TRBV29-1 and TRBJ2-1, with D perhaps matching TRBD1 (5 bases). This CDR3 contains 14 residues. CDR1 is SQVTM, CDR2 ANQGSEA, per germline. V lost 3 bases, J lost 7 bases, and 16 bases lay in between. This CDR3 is CSVDIAPGLNEQFF. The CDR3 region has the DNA TGCAGCGTTGATATAGCACCAGGGTTGAATGAGCAGTTCTTC.

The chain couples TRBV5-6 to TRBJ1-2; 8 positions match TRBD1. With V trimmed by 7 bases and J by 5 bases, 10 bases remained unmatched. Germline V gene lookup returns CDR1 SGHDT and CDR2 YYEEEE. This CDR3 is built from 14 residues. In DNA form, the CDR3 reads TGTGCCAGCGGAACCGACAGGGGACCTTATGGCTACACCTTC. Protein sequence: CASGTDRGPYGYTF.

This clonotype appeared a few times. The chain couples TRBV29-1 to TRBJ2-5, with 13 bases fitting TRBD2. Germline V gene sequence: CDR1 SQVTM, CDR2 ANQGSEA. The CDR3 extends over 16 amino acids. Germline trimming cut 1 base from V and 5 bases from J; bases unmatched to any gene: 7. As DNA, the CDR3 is TGCAGCGTTGAAGGGGGGACTAGCGGGGATCGGGAGACCCAGTACTTC. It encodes CSVEGGTSGDRETQYF.

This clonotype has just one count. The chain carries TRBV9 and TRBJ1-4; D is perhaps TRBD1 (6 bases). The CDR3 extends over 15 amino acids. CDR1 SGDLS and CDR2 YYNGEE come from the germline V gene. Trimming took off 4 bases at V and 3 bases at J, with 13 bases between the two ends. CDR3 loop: CASSPTGLANEKLFF. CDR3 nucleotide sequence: TGTGCCAGCAGCCCAACAGGGTTGGCTAATGAAAAACTGTTTTTT.

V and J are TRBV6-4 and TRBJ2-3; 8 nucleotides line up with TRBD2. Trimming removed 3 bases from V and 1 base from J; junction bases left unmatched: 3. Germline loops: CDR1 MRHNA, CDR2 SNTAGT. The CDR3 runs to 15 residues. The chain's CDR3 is CASSDTAGGTDTQYF. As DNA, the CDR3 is TGTGCCAGCAGTGATACAGCGGGGGGCACAGATACGCAGTATTTT.

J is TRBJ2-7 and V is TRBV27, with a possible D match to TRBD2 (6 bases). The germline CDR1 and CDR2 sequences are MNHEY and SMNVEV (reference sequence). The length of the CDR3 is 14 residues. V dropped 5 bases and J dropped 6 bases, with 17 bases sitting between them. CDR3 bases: TGTGCCAGCAGTCCCCCTACTGGAGCGGGCGAGCAGTACTTC. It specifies CASSPPTGAGEQYF.

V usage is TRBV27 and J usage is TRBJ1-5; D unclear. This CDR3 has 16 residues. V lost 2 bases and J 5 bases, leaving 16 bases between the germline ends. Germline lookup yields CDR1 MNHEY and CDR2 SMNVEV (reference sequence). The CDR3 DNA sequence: TGTGCCAGCAGTTTAAGCCCCTTGACCGGTTATCAGCCCCAGCATTTT. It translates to CASSLSPLTGYQPQHF.

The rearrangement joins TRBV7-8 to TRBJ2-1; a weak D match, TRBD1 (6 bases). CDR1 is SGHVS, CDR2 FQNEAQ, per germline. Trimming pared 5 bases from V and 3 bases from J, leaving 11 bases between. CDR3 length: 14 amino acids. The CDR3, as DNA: TGTGCCAGCAGCCCCCTGGACAGCTACAATGAGCAGTTCTTC. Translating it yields CASSPLDSYNEQFF.